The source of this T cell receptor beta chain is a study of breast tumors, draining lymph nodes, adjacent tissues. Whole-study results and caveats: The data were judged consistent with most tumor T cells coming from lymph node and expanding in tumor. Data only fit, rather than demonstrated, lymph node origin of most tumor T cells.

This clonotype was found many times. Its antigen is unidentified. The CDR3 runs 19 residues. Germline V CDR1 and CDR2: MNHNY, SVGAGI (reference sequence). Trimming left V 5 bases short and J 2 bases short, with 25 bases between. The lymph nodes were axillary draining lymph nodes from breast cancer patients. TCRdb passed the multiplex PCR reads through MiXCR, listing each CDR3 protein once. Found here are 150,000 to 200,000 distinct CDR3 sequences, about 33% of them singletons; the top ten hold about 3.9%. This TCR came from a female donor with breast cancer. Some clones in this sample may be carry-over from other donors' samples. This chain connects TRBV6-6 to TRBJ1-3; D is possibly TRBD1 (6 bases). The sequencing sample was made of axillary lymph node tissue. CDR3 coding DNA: TGTGCCAGCAGTCCCCGCCCTCCCGGTGGGGGGGCGGCTGGAAACACCATATATTTT. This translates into CASSPRPPGGGAAGNTIYF.